The next 21 T cell receptor beta chains were all read from a single sample in a study of blood T cells in healthy people across ages (dated by TCRdb to the mid-2010s). The library was obtained by 5' RACE. Sequenced using an Illumina HiSeq 2500. The second PCR ran for about 7 to 11 cycles and used a J-beta primer mix along with a sample-barcoded 5' primer. The public reads were reprocessed in TCRdb via fastp at Q25 and MiXCR, keeping in-frame beta chains. Rows matching on CDR3 protein sequence are summarized as one entry with the most common DNA and genes. The sample table records roughly 800,000 distinct CDR3 sequences; 36% of these occur just once. The top ten clonotypes cover around 13% of the sample. The sequenced sample was blood. These receptor sequences come from a man in his late teens or twenties in good health.

This clonotype appeared once. The rearrangement uses TRBV20-1 and TRBJ2-1, with a tentative D call TRBD1 (6 bases). V was cut by 5 bases and J by 7 bases, with 12 bases left in between. Germline V CDR1 and CDR2: DFQATT, SNEGSKA (reference sequence). The CDR3 runs 12 residues. DNA of the CDR3: TGCAGTGCTGTCCTAGGGGGTAATGAGCAGTTCTTC. Translated: CSAVLGGNEQFF.

This clonotype was counted once. A clone one base away is much larger, so this may be a read error. The chain couples TRBV29-1 to TRBJ2-1; 9 nucleotides match TRBD2. The J call may be incorrect, as the DNA end agrees better with TRBJ2-7. Germline V CDR1 and CDR2: SQVTM, ANQGSEA. The CDR3 has 14 amino acids. This CDR3 reads CSVGGSGGIDEQYF. In nucleotides, the CDR3 is TGCAGCGTTGGCGGTAGCGGGGGTATCGATGAGCAGTACTTC.

The chain links TRBV27 to TRBJ1-5; 7 bases match TRBD1. From germline, CDR1 is MNHEY and CDR2 SMNVEV (reference sequence). Losses at the gene ends were 5 bases for V and 0 bases for J; bases not matched to a gene: 4. This CDR3 has 15 residues. CDR3 loop: CASSAGTVSNQPQHF. DNA for the CDR3: TGTGCCAGCAGTGCCGGGACAGTTAGCAATCAGCCCCAGCATTTT.

This chain uses TRBV5-1 with TRBJ2-1, with D tentatively TRBD1 (6 bases). V was cut by 5 bases and J by 0 bases, with 12 bases left in between. This CDR3 has 15 residues. In germline, CDR1 is SGHRS, CDR2 YFSETQ. The CDR3 loop reads CASRSGTNSYNEQFF. The CDR3, as DNA: TGCGCCAGCAGGTCCGGGACAAACTCCTACAATGAGCAGTTCTTC.

In DNA form, the CDR3 reads TGTGCCAGCACCCTTGGGAGCCACTATGGCTACACCTTC. It translates to CASTLGSHYGYTF. The chain has TRBV7-2 and TRBJ1-2, with D unclear. The CDR3 runs 13 residues. Looked up from germline, CDR1 is SGHTA and CDR2 is FQGNSA. V lost 7 bases, J lost 3 bases, and 12 bases lay in between.

The gene calls are TRBV3-1 and TRBJ2-4; D ambiguous. This CDR3 contains 14 residues. Germline CDR1 is LGHDT and CDR2 is YNNKEL (reference sequence). V lost 8 bases to trimming and J lost 7 bases, with 18 bases between them. In DNA, the CDR3 is TGTGCCAGCGGCGAAGAGACTTCCGCCAACATTCAGTACTTC. Translating it yields CASGEETSANIQYF. The whole variable domain, filled in from reference TRBV3-1 and TRBJ2-4, reads DTAVSQTPKYLVTQMGNDKSIKCEQNLGHDTMYWYKQDSKKFLKIMFSYNNKELIINETVPNRFSPKSPDKAHLNLHINSLELGDSAVYFCASGEETSANIQYFGAGTRLSVL.

This sequence joins TRBV20-1 and TRBJ1-1; the D is unclear. This CDR3 has 11 amino acids. The germline gives CDR1 DFQATT, CDR2 SNEGSKA (reference sequence). The V end was cut by 3 bases, the J end by 6 bases, with 8 bases between. The DNA for the CDR3 is TGCAGTGCTAGTCGGGAATCTGAAGCTTTCTTT. Translated, it gives CSASRESEAFF.

This clonotype appeared a single time. The CDR3 nucleotides are TGTGCCACCAGCAGGAAGGGACAGAGGAATTCACCCCTCCACTTT. It specifies CATSRKGQRNSPLHF. This chain connects TRBV15 to TRBJ1-6; 7 bases map to TRBD1. The CDR3 consists of 15 residues. V was pared by 3 bases and J by 7 bases, with 6 bases of the junction left unmatched. Germline CDR1 reads LNHNV; CDR2 reads YYDKDF (reference sequence).

The chain's CDR3 is CASTQQSGELFF. In nucleotides, the CDR3 is TGTGCCAGCACCCAACAAAGCGGGGAGCTGTTTTTT. The chain uses TRBV28 and TRBJ2-2; D ambiguous. This CDR3 has 12 amino acids. The V end was cut by 7 bases, the J end by 7 bases, with 10 bases between. Looked up from germline, CDR1 is MDHEN and CDR2 is SYDVKM.

V gene TRBV18 combines with J gene TRBJ1-2, with D possibly TRBD1 on 5 matching bases. This CDR3 has 16 amino acids. The V gene's germline CDR1 is KGHSH and CDR2 LQKENI. Between the trimmed V and J ends, which lost 0 bases and 4 bases, there was a span of 15 bases. CDR3: CASSPPGTSSGYGYTF. The CDR3 nucleotides read TGTGCCAGCTCACCACCCGGGACCTCCTCGGGCTATGGCTACACCTTC.

This chain connects TRBV6-2 or TRBV6-3 to TRBJ1-1; 9 bases agree with TRBD1. Unmatched junction bases numbered 3, after V lost 5 bases and J lost 5 bases. The CDR3 has 13 residues. The germline gives CDR1 MNHEY, CDR2 SVGEGT. CDR3 coding DNA: TGTGCCAGCAGTGGGGGACAGGGTACTGAAGCTTTCTTT. Protein: CASSGGQGTEAFF.

This clonotype was observed a few times. V gene TRBV5-1 combines with J gene TRBJ2-4, with D maybe TRBD1 (5 bases). Trimming shortened V by 0 bases and J by 0 bases, and 7 bases separated the two germline ends. The CDR3 has 15 residues. Per the germline V gene, CDR1 is SGHRS and CDR2 is YFSETQ. In DNA form, the CDR3 reads TGCGCCAGCAGCTTGGAGGGGATAGCCAAAAACATTCAGTACTTC. Translation: CASSLEGIAKNIQYF.

The chain employs TRBV6-5 and TRBJ1-2; D not certain. Germline lookup yields CDR1 MNHEY and CDR2 SVGAGI. V was shortened by 0 bases and J by 6 bases, with 20 bases between the two germline ends. This CDR3 comprises 17 residues. DNA of the CDR3: TGTGCCAGCAGTTACTCGACTTCGGGATTCCGGCGAGATGGCTACACCTTC. Translated: CASSYSTSGFRRDGYTF.

This clonotype was seen a few times. This chain joins TRBV4-2 and TRBJ2-3; 13 bases align to TRBD2. Trimming cost V 4 bases and J 2 bases; bases outside gene matches: 6. The CDR3 totals 17 residues. The germline CDR1 and CDR2 sequences are LGHNA and YNFKEQ. The CDR3 nucleotides read TGTGCCAGCAGCCGACGACTAGCGGGGGGCCCCACAGATACGCAGTATTTT. Amino acids: CASSRRLAGGPTDTQYF.

This clonotype was seen at least ten times. The chain couples TRBV2 to TRBJ2-5, with D uncertain. Trimming pared 6 bases from V and 5 bases from J, leaving 4 bases between. Germline loops: CDR1 SNHLY, CDR2 FYNNEI. The CDR3 covers 10 residues. The CDR3 protein is CASRVETQYF. The CDR3 bases are TGTGCCAGCAGGGTTGAGACCCAGTACTTC.

The rearrangement joins TRBV28 to TRBJ2-1; D remains ambiguous. V lost 2 bases, J lost 12 bases, and 17 bases lay in between. The CDR3 is 14 amino acids. Germline CDR1 and CDR2: MDHEN and SYDVKM. The CDR3 loop is CASSLRKDPMAQFF. CDR3 coding DNA: TGTGCCAGCAGTTTAAGGAAGGACCCAATGGCGCAGTTCTTC.

This chain joins TRBV7-2 and TRBJ2-2; D is unresolved. The CDR3 length is 11 residues. Germline lookup yields CDR1 SGHTA and CDR2 FQGNSA. Trimming cost V 1 base and J 9 bases, with 3 bases left between them. Here the CDR3 reads CASSLEWELFF. CDR3 nucleotides: TGTGCCAGCAGCTTAGAGTGGGAGCTGTTTTTT.

Concerning this clonotype: This may arise from a read error, as a much more abundant clone is one base away. The chain uses TRBV29-1 and TRBJ2-1; TRBD1 matches 9 bases. The V gene's germline CDR1 is SQVTM and CDR2 ANQGSEA. Unmatched junction bases numbered 14, after V lost 8 bases and J lost 0 bases. This CDR3 is built from 17 residues. CDR3 DNA sequence: TGCAGCTTTCGATGGGGGGGGACAGGGAACTCCTACAATGAGCAGTTCTTC. Its translation: CSFRWGGTGNSYNEQFF.

Only a few counts were recorded for this clonotype. V is TRBV10-3 and J is TRBJ2-2; D is possibly TRBD1 (6 bases). The length of the CDR3 is 17 residues. The germline gives CDR1 ENHRY, CDR2 SYGVKD. The V and J ends lost 7 bases and 0 bases respectively, with 18 bases between them. CDR3 sequence reads: CAINGDRTGTNTGELFF. In DNA, the CDR3 is TGTGCCATCAACGGGGACCGTACAGGGACGAACACCGGGGAGCTGTTTTTT.

Many counts were recorded for this clonotype. The chain carries TRBV12-3 or TRBV12-4 and TRBJ2-1; no firm D call. V shed 6 bases and J shed 9 bases, with 12 bases lying between them. The CDR3 length is 12 residues. CDR3 residues: CASSRTEGEQFF. The DNA for the CDR3 is TGTGCCAGCAGCCGAACGGAAGGTGAGCAGTTCTTC.

This clonotype came up many times. This chain links TRBV29-1 with TRBJ1-4; TRBD1 matches 7 bases. J gave up 7 bases and V 5 bases, and 1 base lay outside the gene matches. The CDR3 is 11 residues long. CDR1 is SQVTM, CDR2 ANQGSEA, per germline. CDR3 residues: CSVQGGEKLFF. CDR3 DNA sequence: TGCAGCGTTCAGGGGGGTGAAAAACTGTTTTTT.